This passage covers 11 T cell receptor beta chains from one sample sequenced in a study of identical twins. TCRdb recomputed calls from the 5' RACE reads with MiXCR, one row per CDR3 protein. The sample yields hundreds of thousands of distinct CDR3 sequences, less than 10% seen once. The sample also formed part of further work on yellow fever vaccine responses in identical twins.

Sequenced: PBMCs. The receptor set was obtained from a woman between 18 and 30 years old in good health.

This clonotype was counted between two and nine times. The chain combines TRBV20-1 with TRBJ1-2, with a possible D match to TRBD1 (5 bases). Trimming shortened V by 0 bases and J by 2 bases, and 10 bases separated the two germline ends. This CDR3 comprises 14 residues. CDR1 and CDR2 (germline): DFQATT, SNEGSKA (reference sequence). The CDR3 nucleotides are TGCAGTGCTAGAGATCGGCGGGGGAACTATGGCTACACCTTC. Its protein is CSARDRRGNYGYTF.

This chain uses TRBV6-2 or TRBV6-3 with TRBJ1-1; D not certain. The CDR3 is made up of 13 amino acids. The germline V and J ends were trimmed by 5 bases and 1 base, with 8 bases remaining between them. Germline V gives CDR1 MNHEY, CDR2 SVGEGT. The CDR3 DNA is TGTGCCAGCAGTCGCATGCCGAACACTGAAGCTTTCTTT. It is translated as CASSRMPNTEAFF.

This chain joins TRBV27 and TRBJ2-5; 14 nucleotides line up with TRBD2. Germline V gene data show CDR1 as MNHEY and CDR2 as SMNVEV (reference sequence). This CDR3 spans 16 amino acids. The J segment lost 4 bases and the V segment lost 5 bases, leaving 6 bases of the junction unmatched. DNA for the CDR3: TGTGCCAGCAGTGCGACTAGCGGGGGGGCCGGAGAGACCCAGTACTTC. Translated: CASSATSGGAGETQYF.

This clonotype was found a few times. The chain is built from TRBV6-5 and TRBJ2-1; TRBD2 matches 12 bases. The CDR3 extends over 18 amino acids. Germline CDR1 MNHEY, CDR2 SVGAGI. The V segment lost 0 bases and the J segment 8 bases; nucleotides outside the gene matches: 11. In nucleotides, the CDR3 is TGTGCCAGCAGTTACTCGACCCTGACTAGCGGGAGTATCGATGAGCAGTTCTTC. The encoded protein is CASSYSTLTSGSIDEQFF.

This clonotype was observed a handful of times. V gene TRBV6-2 or TRBV6-3 combines with J gene TRBJ2-7; possible D gene TRBD2, 6 bases. Looked up from germline, CDR1 is MNHEY and CDR2 is SVGEGT. The V gene lost 10 bases and the J gene lost 1 base, with 11 bases spanning the gap. The CDR3 spans 12 residues. The CDR3 protein is CATGTESYEQYF. The CDR3 nucleotides read TGTGCCACCGGGACTGAGTCCTACGAGCAGTACTTC.

The chain combines TRBV29-1 with TRBJ2-1; 11 nucleotides line up with TRBD2. J gave up 7 bases and V 5 bases, and 4 bases lay outside the gene matches. Germline CDR1 reads SQVTM; CDR2 reads ANQGSEA. This CDR3 region has 13 residues. CDR3 loop: CSVKLAGGNEQFF. The CDR3 region has the DNA TGCAGCGTTAAGTTAGCGGGAGGGAATGAGCAGTTCTTC.

The chain recombines TRBV29-1 with TRBJ2-2; the D is unclear. The CDR3 covers 15 residues. The ends were cut back, 5 bases at V and 2 bases at J, with 15 bases in the middle. Per the germline V gene, CDR1 is SQVTM and CDR2 is ANQGSEA. For the CDR3, the DNA is TGCAGCGTTCTCGTGGGTCACTCAAACACCGGGGAGCTGTTTTTT. Amino acids: CSVLVGHSNTGELFF.

CDR3 residues: CSVAGGDRSYNEQFF. CDR3 bases: TGCAGCGTTGCAGGGGGCGACCGCTCCTACAATGAGCAGTTCTTC. The chain links TRBV29-1 to TRBJ2-1, with 8 bases fitting TRBD1. Per germline, CDR1 SQVTM and CDR2 ANQGSEA. This CDR3 has 15 amino acids. V lost 4 bases to trimming and J lost 0 bases; unmatched junction nucleotides: 5.

The J gene is TRBJ2-7, the V gene TRBV7-8; D is ambiguous. Per germline, CDR1 SGHVS and CDR2 FQNEAQ. The CDR3 has 15 amino acids. V lost 0 bases and J 2 bases, leaving 11 bases between the germline ends. The DNA for the CDR3 is TGTGCCAGCAGCTTAGCGGACCAGCCTCCCTACGAGCAGTACTTC. Translated, it gives CASSLADQPPYEQYF.

This chain connects TRBV7-9 to TRBJ2-7, with TRBD1 matching 7 bases. CDR3 length: 13 amino acids. Germline CDR1 is SEHNR and CDR2 is FQNEAQ (reference sequence). V gave up 8 bases and J gave up 0 bases; unmatched junction bases: 4. The CDR3 protein is CASLGQDSYEQYF. The DNA for the CDR3 is TGTGCCAGCTTAGGACAGGACTCCTACGAGCAGTACTTC.

This clonotype came up many times. This chain joins TRBV6-5 and TRBJ2-7; D remains unclear. V shed 3 bases and J shed 2 bases, with 8 bases lying between them. CDR1 and CDR2 (germline): MNHEY, SVGAGI. The CDR3 has 13 residues. Here the CDR3 reads CASSYGRTYEQYF. The CDR3 bases are TGTGCCAGCAGTTATGGGCGAACCTACGAGCAGTACTTC.